What follows are 7 T cell receptor beta chains derived from one specimen sequenced in a study of CD8 T cells in Susac syndrome. Reverse transcription of 0.5 to 1 ug RNA was performed with random hexamers. A single record per CDR3 protein comes from TCRdb applying MiXCR to the immunoSEQ multiplex PCR reads. Of about 130,000 distinct CDR3 sequences listed, about 94% were seen once; the top ten hold over 0.065%. Sequenced material: CD4+ T cells from PBMCs. The source of these receptors is a human donor in good health.

The rearrangement links TRBV6-1 to TRBJ1-5, with D unresolved. CDR3 length: 16 residues. Germline CDR1 is MNHNS and CDR2 is SASEGT. Between the trimmed V and J ends, which lost 3 bases and 7 bases, there was a span of 19 bases. This chain's CDR3 is CASSDPGQPVKQPQHF. The CDR3 DNA sequence: TGTGCCAGCAGTGATCCCGGCCAGCCCGTGAAGCAGCCCCAGCATTTT.

The rearrangement joins TRBV1 to TRBJ2-1; the table calls TRBD1, which could not be checked here. TRBV1 is given as a pseudogene. This CDR3 region has 13 residues. The CDR3 region has the DNA TGCACCAGCAGCCATGACCGGGACACTGAGCAGTTCTTC. Residues: CTSSHDRDTEQFF.

This clonotype showed up just once. V is TRBV18 and J is TRBJ1-2; 9 bases fit TRBD1. J was trimmed by 8 bases and V by 3 bases; bases with no gene match: 16. This CDR3 spans 17 amino acids. The V gene's germline CDR1 is KGHSH and CDR2 LQKENI. The CDR3 spells CASSPRDRVLEEAGYTF. The CDR3 nucleotides are TGTGCCAGCTCACCCCGGGACAGGGTGTTAGAGGAAGCAGGCTACACCTTC.

The chain carries TRBV3-1 and TRBJ1-1; TRBD1 matches at 7 bases. The CDR3 has 14 amino acids. V lost 3 bases, J lost 1 base, and 2 bases stayed unmatched. The germline V gene has CDR1 LGHDT and CDR2 YNNKEL (reference sequence). In nucleotides, the CDR3 is TGTGCCAGCAGCCAGAACAGGGGGAACACTGAAGCTTTCTTT. Translating it yields CASSQNRGNTEAFF.

This chain joins TRBV6-2 or TRBV6-3 and TRBJ1-1; D possibly corresponds to TRBD1 (6 bases). CDR1 is MNHEY, CDR2 SVGEGT, per germline. This CDR3 is built from 14 residues. V was pared by 6 bases and J by 4 bases, with 15 bases between. CDR3 sequence reads: CASSPDRLSTEAFF. CDR3 sequence (DNA): TGTGCCAGCAGCCCTGACAGGTTGAGCACTGAAGCTTTCTTT.

In this sample, this clonotype turned up once. The chain couples TRBV13 to TRBJ1-5; the D is unclear. V lost 3 bases and J 0 bases, leaving 9 bases between the germline ends. Germline CDR1 PRHDT, CDR2 FYEKMQ (reference sequence). The CDR3 covers 15 residues. CDR3 sequence reads: CASSFGRDSNQPQHF. For the CDR3, the DNA is TGTGCCAGCAGCTTTGGTCGGGATAGCAATCAGCCCCAGCATTTT.

The CDR3 is CASSSMGSNTDTQYF. Written as DNA, the CDR3 is TGTGCCAGCAGTTCGATGGGAAGTAACACAGATACGCAGTATTTT. The rearrangement links TRBV6-2 or TRBV6-3 to TRBJ2-3, with unresolved D. Per the germline V gene, CDR1 is MNHEY and CDR2 is SVGEGT. This CDR3 comprises 15 residues. Trimming shortened V by 4 bases and J by 2 bases, and 13 bases separated the two germline ends.